One and the same sample provided the 20 T cell receptor beta chains below, sequenced in a study of a mutant IDH1 vaccine in newly diagnosed glioma. Profiling relied on immunoSEQ multiplex PCR, and the TCRdb table lists in-frame clones only, not all of them. Of nearly 50,000 clones detected, 75% to 90% appear once; the ten largest clones hold 2% to 3%. Noted time point: baseline, week 1 (first vaccination visit). As to treatment: pre-vaccination baseline after standard-of-care therapy. The specimen was PBMCs, collected from a glioma patient treated with radiotherapy, temozolomide or both. The receptor source for this set is a man in his forties or fifties with glioma.

Here the CDR3 reads CASSLWTGGLGANVLTF. CDR3 nucleotides: TGTGCCAGCAGTTTATGGACAGGGGGTTTGGGGGCCAACGTCCTGACTTTC. The rearrangement links TRBV27 to TRBJ2-6, with 10 bases identical to TRBD1. The CDR3 totals 17 residues. Germline trimming cut 1 base from V and 4 bases from J; bases unmatched to any gene: 4. Germline V CDR1 and CDR2: MNHEY, SMNVEV (reference sequence).

This chain connects TRBV4-3 to TRBJ2-7, with a possible D match to TRBD1 (5 bases). V lost 0 bases and J lost 3, with 12 bases in between. The CDR3 loop spans 15 amino acids. The germline V gene has CDR1 LGHNA and CDR2 YSLEER. The CDR3 nucleotides read TGCGCCAGCAGCCAAGATAGACAGCCCCTCTACGAGCAGTACTTC. Amino acid sequence: CASSQDRQPLYEQYF.

This chain connects TRBV5-4 to TRBJ2-7; TRBD1 matches at 8 bases. Germline trimming cut 9 bases from V and 5 bases from J; bases unmatched to any gene: 10. CDR1 and CDR2 from the germline V gene are SGHNT and YYREEE (reference sequence). The CDR3 runs to 13 residues. The CDR3 DNA reads as TGTGCCACCAGGGGGCGCAGTAAGGACGAGCAGTACTTC. Translating it yields CATRGRSKDEQYF.

J is TRBJ2-7 and V is TRBV20-1; D is unresolved. The CDR3 covers 11 residues. Germline V gene lookup returns CDR1 DFQATT and CDR2 SNEGSKA (reference sequence). CDR3 protein: CTVRPPHEQYF. CDR3 nucleotide sequence: TGCACAGTACGTCCTCCCCACGAGCAGTACTTC.

The chain uses TRBV18 and TRBJ1-5; 9 nucleotides align to TRBD1. Germline CDR1 KGHSH, CDR2 LQKENI. The CDR3 has 16 residues. The V gene end was trimmed by 4 bases and the J gene end by 1 base; junction bases not matched to a gene: 5. The CDR3 here is CASSLSTGGSNQPQHF. For the CDR3, the DNA is TGTGCCAGCTCACTATCGACAGGGGGAAGCAATCAGCCCCAGCATTTT. The entire variable domain, with the rest obtained from reference TRBV18 and TRBJ1-5, is as follows: NAGVMQNPRHLVRRRGQEARLRCSPMKGHSHVYWYRQLPEEGLKFMVYLQKENIIDESGMPKERFSAEFPKEGPSILRIQQVVRGDSAAYFCASSLSTGGSNQPQHFGDGTRLSIL.

A single count supports this clone. This sequence joins TRBV10-3 and TRBJ2-7; D is uncertain. Trimming removed 4 bases at V and 6 bases at J, with 13 bases between. The V gene's germline CDR1 is ENHRY and CDR2 SYGVKD. This CDR3 contains 13 residues. CDR3 sequence reads: CAISAPSRVEQYF. The CDR3 nucleotides are TGTGCCATCAGTGCCCCCTCCCGGGTCGAGCAGTACTTC.

V gene TRBV2 combines with J gene TRBJ1-5; tentative D call: TRBD1 (6 bases). V lost 6 bases, J lost 3 bases, and 12 bases lay in between. The CDR3 contains 14 residues. Germline-derived CDR1 and CDR2 are SNHLY and FYNNEI. The DNA for the CDR3 is TGTGCCAGCAGCAGGACAGCCGACAATCAGCCCCAGCATTTT. Protein sequence: CASSRTADNQPQHF.

The chain joins TRBV5-4 to TRBJ2-1, with D tentatively TRBD2 (5 bases). The V gene's germline CDR1 is SGHNT and CDR2 YYREEE (reference sequence). The CDR3 is 16 residues long. Trimming cost V 1 base and J 0 bases, with 11 bases left between them. This chain's CDR3 is CASSLQRQSSYNEQFF. CDR3 sequence (DNA): TGTGCCAGCAGCTTGCAGCGGCAGAGCTCCTACAATGAGCAGTTCTTC.

The chain combines TRBV15 with TRBJ1-2; D remains unclear. The CDR3 consists of 13 residues. V was shortened by 0 bases and J by 5 bases, with 7 bases between the two germline ends. Germline CDR1 reads LNHNV; CDR2 reads YYDKDF (reference sequence). In nucleotides, the CDR3 is TGTGCCACCAGCAGAGATCTCAATTATGGCTACACCTTC. This translates into CATSRDLNYGYTF. Full variable domain (remainder filled in from reference TRBV15 and TRBJ1-2): DAMVIQNPRYQVTQFGKPVTLSCSQTLNHNVMYWYQQKSSQAPKLLFHYYDKDFNNEADTPDNFQSRRPNTSFCFLDIRSPGLGDTAMYLCATSRDLNYGYTFGSGTRLTVV.

The table lists this clone with a count of one. CDR3 coding DNA: TGTGCCAGCAGCTTGCCGGGACAGGGGTCTTGGGGCAATGAGCAGTTCTTC. It codes for CASSLPGQGSWGNEQFF. The rearrangement links TRBV5-4 to TRBJ2-1; TRBD1 matches at 10 bases. The CDR3 is made up of 17 amino acids. CDR1 and CDR2 (germline): SGHNT, YYREEE (reference sequence). V was pared by 1 base and J by 6 bases, with 10 bases of the junction left unmatched.

In the case of this clone: The same CDR3 can be traced to other DNA sequences in this sample. This chain uses TRBV2 with TRBJ2-3; TRBD2 matches at 10 bases. CDR3 size: 16 residues. Per germline, CDR1 SNHLY and CDR2 FYNNEI. V lost 4 bases and J lost 3; bases outside the gene matches: 7. CDR3 DNA: TGTGCCAGCAGTGCCCTACTAGCGGGGAGGACAGATACGCAGTATTTT. Translation gives CASSALLAGRTDTQYF.

V is TRBV5-6 and J is TRBJ2-7; the D call may be TRBD1 or TRBD2 (5 bases each). Trimming took 1 base from V and 6 from J, leaving 17 bases between them. CDR1 and CDR2 (germline): SGHDT, YYEEEE. The CDR3 loop spans 15 amino acids. The CDR3 nucleotides are TGTGCCAGCAGCTTGACGGGGCAGGGCAGAGCCGAGCAGTACTTC. It encodes CASSLTGQGRAEQYF. Based on the CDR3 plus reference TRBV5-6 and TRBJ2-7, the full variable domain is DAGVTQSPTHLIKTRGQQVTLRCSPKSGHDTVSWYQQALGQGPQFIFQYYEEEERQRGNFPDRFSGHQFPNYSSELNVNALLLGDSALYLCASSLTGQGRAEQYFGPGTRLTVT.

This rearrangement joins TRBV9 to TRBJ2-2; D remains unclear. From germline, CDR1 is SGDLS and CDR2 YYNGEE. V was pared by 3 bases and J by 4 bases, with 10 bases between. The CDR3 is 14 residues long. CDR3: CASSAVYITGELFF. CDR3 nucleotides: TGTGCCAGCAGCGCCGTCTATATCACCGGGGAGCTGTTTTTT.

This clone was seen only a few times. CDR3 nucleotides: TGTGCCATCAGTGATGTAGCGGGAGTTAGAGTAGATACGCAGTATTTT. This sequence encodes CAISDVAGVRVDTQYF. The rearrangement links TRBV10-3 to TRBJ2-3; 9 bases agree with TRBD2. CDR3 length: 16 amino acids. Germline lookup yields CDR1 ENHRY and CDR2 SYGVKD. J lost 5 bases, V lost 3 bases, and 9 bases had no gene match.

J is TRBJ2-7 and V is TRBV7-9; TRBD2 matches 11 bases. Germline CDR1 reads SEHNR; CDR2 reads FQNEAQ (reference sequence). The length of the CDR3 is 14 residues. V shed 3 bases and J 3 bases; nucleotides not matched to a gene: 1. The CDR3 DNA follows: TGTGCCAGCAGCTTTGGGACTAGCGGCTACGAGCAGTACTTC. Its protein is CASSFGTSGYEQYF.

There are a few counts of this clone. J is TRBJ1-1 and V is TRBV7-2; D gene unclear. Trimming stripped 2 bases from V and 1 base from J, with 5 bases between. There are 13 residues in the CDR3. The germline gives CDR1 SGHTA, CDR2 FQGNSA. CDR3 protein: CASSLQENTEAFF. CDR3 DNA sequence: TGTGCCAGCAGCTTACAGGAGAACACTGAAGCTTTCTTT. Together with reference TRBV7-2 and TRBJ1-1, the CDR3 gives the full variable domain: GAGVSQSPSNKVTEKGKDVELRCDPISGHTALYWYRQSLGQGLEFLIYFQGNSAPDKSGLPSDRFSAERTGGSVSTLTIQRTQQEDSAVYLCASSLQENTEAFFGQGTRLTVV.

This chain uses TRBV9 with TRBJ2-4; D is possibly TRBD1 (5 bases). Per the germline V gene, CDR1 is SGDLS and CDR2 is YYNGEE. Trimming removed 3 bases from V and 9 bases from J, with 22 bases in between. The CDR3 runs 16 residues. The CDR3 spells CASSAQGDTASGIQYF. CDR3 coding DNA: TGTGCCAGCAGCGCCCAGGGCGACACAGCTTCGGGCATTCAGTACTTC.

The chain couples TRBV14 to TRBJ1-1; 7 bases line up with TRBD1. The V segment lost 4 bases and the J segment 0 bases; nucleotides outside the gene matches: 5. Germline V lookup: CDR1 SGHDN, CDR2 FVKESK. CDR3 length: 15 amino acids. For the CDR3, the DNA is TGTGCCAGCAGCCGAATGGGGACAGTGAACACTGAAGCTTTCTTT. Amino acid sequence: CASSRMGTVNTEAFF.

V and J are TRBV19 and TRBJ2-2; 7 bases map to TRBD1. J was trimmed by 0 bases and V by 8 bases; bases with no gene match: 6. Germline lookup yields CDR1 LNHDA and CDR2 SQIVND (reference sequence). The CDR3 extends over 15 amino acids. The CDR3 nucleotides read TGTGCCAGTTCCACCGGGACAGCGAACACCGGGGAGCTGTTTTTT. Amino acids: CASSTGTANTGELFF.

This CDR3 reads CASSAGWNTEAFF. CDR3 sequence (DNA): TGTGCCAGCAGTGCCGGGTGGAACACTGAAGCTTTCTTT. The chain couples TRBV6-4 to TRBJ1-1; no reliable D call. Germline V gives CDR1 MRHNA, CDR2 SNTAGT. V was pared by 4 bases and J by 1 base, with 7 bases between. The length of the CDR3 is 13 residues.